This T cell receptor beta chain appears in the sequencing data of a study of CD8+ T cells in alopecia areata. Overall study findings and caveats: Persistence of many expanded lesional clones was seen in scalp and blood during tofacitinib. Normal scalp showed lower clonality than lesional scalp, especially alopecia totalis/universalis.

The sequencing template was cDNA reverse transcribed from extracted RNA. Sequenced by immunoSEQ multiplex PCR; TCRdb stores in-frame clones only, minus some. Of approximately 110,000 clones in the sample, around 50% were seen once. As concerns this clone: Antigen: not known.

Documented treatment: oral pan-JAK inhibitor, 5-10 mg twice daily. Peripheral blood, together with lesional scalp punch biopsies, was collected from alopecia areata patients. This clonotype was sampled from a human donor with alopecia areata. Sample: CD8+ T cells sorted from blood, taken at week 24, from a patient treated with tofacitinib.

In DNA form, the CDR3 reads TGTGCCAGTGCGGAGGGCACTGAAGCTTTCTTT. Protein product: CASAEGTEAFF. V is TRBV19 and J is TRBJ1-1; D is ambiguous. Between the trimmed V and J ends, which lost 8 bases and 4 bases, there was a span of 8 bases. CDR3 length equals 11 residues. Germline V lookup: CDR1 LNHDA, CDR2 SQIVND (reference sequence). Together with reference TRBV19 and TRBJ1-1, the CDR3 gives the full variable domain: DGGITQSPKYLFRKEGQNVTLSCEQNLNHDAMYWYRQDPGQGLRLIYYSQIVNDFQKGDIAEGYSVSREKKESFPLTVTSAQKNPTAFYLCASAEGTEAFFGQGTRLTVV.